Listed below are T cell receptor beta chains from one sample, sequenced in a study of response to subunit inactivated influenza vaccine. One entry per CDR3 protein results from TCRdb running MiXCR on the RT-PCR reads. The profile shows 300,000 to 350,000 distinct CDR3 sequences, just over 20% of them singletons. Material: PBMCs from blood, obtained less than 22 months after vaccination. These receptors all stem from a man aged 50-75 years who received an inactivated influenza vaccine. Both conserved end residues are part of each CDR3. The order of the fields is V gene, clone size, D gene, J gene, CDR3 protein, CDR3 DNA. The D gene is left open where the match is weak. A row's size may be missing; if present it is once, few, many or a size class.

v_gene: TRBV9; abundance: few; d_gene: NA; j_gene: TRBJ2-7; CDR3aa: CASSVADSSYEQYF; CDR3nt: TGTGCCAGCAGCGTAGCCGATAGCTCCTACGAGCAGTACTTC
v_gene: TRBV6-1; abundance: few; d_gene: TRBD1; j_gene: TRBJ1-6; CDR3aa: CASSTGTGRNSPLHF; CDR3nt: TGTGCCAGCAGCACTGGGACAGGGCGAAATTCACCCCTCCACTTT
v_gene: TRBV28; abundance: NA; d_gene: NA; j_gene: TRBJ2-5; CDR3aa: CASREGKETQYF; CDR3nt: TGTGCCAGCAGAGAGGGCAAAGAGACCCAGTACTTC
v_gene: TRBV19; abundance: NA; d_gene: NA; j_gene: TRBJ1-1; CDR3aa: CASSTQRNTEAFF; CDR3nt: TGTGCCAGTAGTACTCAGAGGAACACTGAAGCTTTCTTT
v_gene: TRBV7-9; abundance: NA; d_gene: NA; j_gene: TRBJ1-1; CDR3aa: CASSIAGARTEAFF; CDR3nt: TGTGCCAGCAGTATTGCTGGGGCGCGCACTGAAGCTTTCTTT
v_gene: TRBV5-1; abundance: NA; d_gene: TRBD1; j_gene: TRBJ1-4; CDR3aa: CASSLVGQGAHSWMKKLFF; CDR3nt: TGCGCCAGCAGCTTGGTGGGACAGGGGGCGCATTCGTGGATGAAGAAACTGTTTTTT
v_gene: TRBV10-3; abundance: many; d_gene: NA; j_gene: TRBJ1-2; CDR3aa: CAIRQENYGYTF; CDR3nt: TGTGCCATCAGACAGGAGAACTATGGCTACACCTTC
v_gene: TRBV2; abundance: few; d_gene: NA; j_gene: TRBJ2-3; CDR3aa: CASNLASISTDTQYF; CDR3nt: TGTGCCAGCAACCTAGCGTCTATTAGCACAGATACGCAGTATTTT
v_gene: TRBV20-1; abundance: NA; d_gene: TRBD2; j_gene: TRBJ2-3; CDR3aa: CSAYGSSGHTDTQYF; CDR3nt: TGCAGTGCCTACGGGTCTAGCGGGCACACAGATACGCAGTATTTT
v_gene: TRBV19; abundance: NA; d_gene: TRBD1; j_gene: TRBJ1-2; CDR3aa: CASSNTGGADYGYTF; CDR3nt: TGTGCCAGTAGTAACACAGGGGGCGCGGACTATGGCTACACCTTC
v_gene: TRBV5-1; abundance: few; d_gene: TRBD1; j_gene: TRBJ2-7; CDR3aa: CASSPLQGDYEQYF; CDR3nt: TGCGCCAGCAGCCCCCTACAGGGGGACTACGAGCAGTACTTC
v_gene: TRBV5-1; abundance: NA; d_gene: NA; j_gene: TRBJ2-7; CDR3aa: CASSLEPMIYEQYF; CDR3nt: TGCGCCAGCAGCTTGGAACCGATGATCTACGAGCAGTACTTC
v_gene: TRBV28; abundance: few; d_gene: TRBD2; j_gene: TRBJ2-7; CDR3aa: CASSLSGTRRARYEQYF; CDR3nt: TGTGCCAGCAGTTTATCCGGGACTAGGAGGGCACGCTACGAGCAGTACTTC
v_gene: TRBV29-1; abundance: NA; d_gene: NA; j_gene: TRBJ1-4; CDR3aa: CSMKTAMEKLFF; CDR3nt: TGCAGCATGAAGACAGCCATGGAAAAACTGTTTTTT
v_gene: TRBV11-2; abundance: NA; d_gene: NA; j_gene: TRBJ1-2; CDR3aa: CASSLEAGRLYGYTF; CDR3nt: TGTGCCAGCAGCTTAGAGGCAGGGAGACTGTATGGCTACACCTTC